Presented here are 11 T cell receptor beta chains from one specimen sequenced in a study of cytomegalovirus exposure and HLA in healthy donors. PCR was performed using 60 Vbeta and 13 Jbeta primers. The data were produced by immunoSEQ multiplex PCR, yet TCRdb's version contains in-frame clones alone and is incomplete. The sample holds about 94,000 clones, roughly 80% seen once. Source material: PBMCs. These receptors came from a man aged 40-50 years in good health and CMV-seropositive.

With regard to this clone: Within the sample, other DNA sequences also encode this same CDR3. This chain joins TRBV2 and TRBJ2-6; the D is unclear. Trimming left V 2 bases short and J 0 bases short, with 5 bases between. CDR1 and CDR2 (germline): SNHLY, FYNNEI. The CDR3 runs to 15 residues. The CDR3 loop is CASSESGSGANVLTF. The CDR3 nucleotides are TGTGCCAGCAGTGAATCCGGCTCTGGGGCCAACGTCCTGACTTTC.

This sequence joins TRBV12-1 and TRBJ2-1; the D call of TRBD1 is as the table states it, not checked on the DNA. TRBV12-1 is flagged as a pseudogene. The CDR3 sequence is 16 residues long. The CDR3 here is CASSFKGTGVIREQFF. The CDR3 DNA follows: TGTGCCAGCAGCTTTAAGGGGACAGGGGTCATTCGTGAGCAGTTCTTC.

This chain connects TRBV5-6 to TRBJ2-3, with TRBD1 matching 9 bases. The CDR3 consists of 15 residues. The ends lost 4 bases at V and 1 base at J; junction bases unmatched: 4. Germline lookup yields CDR1 SGHDT and CDR2 YYEEEE. The CDR3 DNA sequence: TGTGCCAGCAGCCCGGGACAGGGCCGCACAGATACGCAGTATTTT. It is translated as CASSPGQGRTDTQYF. The complete variable domain, with remaining parts taken from reference TRBV5-6 and TRBJ2-3, reads DAGVTQSPTHLIKTRGQQVTLRCSPKSGHDTVSWYQQALGQGPQFIFQYYEEEERQRGNFPDRFSGHQFPNYSSELNVNALLLGDSALYLCASSPGQGRTDTQYFGPGTRLTVL.

The rearrangement uses TRBV5-1 and TRBJ2-3, with D possibly matching TRBD1 (5 bases). The CDR3 extends over 16 amino acids. The V gene's germline CDR1 is SGHRS and CDR2 YFSETQ. V gave up 4 bases and J gave up 1 base, with 16 bases separating them. The CDR3 reads CASSPAPLGGTDTQYF. CDR3 in DNA: TGCGCCAGCAGCCCTGCACCCCTAGGGGGCACAGATACGCAGTATTTT.

Points on this clone: Different DNA sequences within this sample yield the same CDR3. The chain uses TRBV9 and TRBJ1-1; the D gene is possibly TRBD1 (5 bases). Between the trimmed V and J ends, which lost 6 bases and 8 bases, there was a span of 20 bases. CDR1 and CDR2 from the germline V gene are SGDLS and YYNGEE. The CDR3 consists of 14 residues. This chain's CDR3 is CASKPGAGSTEAFF. CDR3 nucleotides: TGTGCCAGCAAACCTGGGGCCGGTTCCACCGAAGCTTTCTTT.

This chain uses TRBV4-3 with TRBJ2-5; D perhaps matches TRBD1 (6 bases). The CDR3 has 15 amino acids. Germline CDR1 reads LGHNA; CDR2 reads YSLEER. Trimming shortened V by 0 bases and J by 4 bases, and 12 bases separated the two germline ends. The DNA of the CDR3 is TGCGCCAGCAGCCAAGATCGCACAGGGCCAGAGACCCAGTACTTC. Its translation is CASSQDRTGPETQYF.

V is TRBV19 and J is TRBJ1-2, with a weak D call TRBD1 (6 bases). Trimming shortened V by 3 bases and J by 4 bases, and 18 bases separated the two germline ends. The CDR3 sequence is 16 residues long. Germline CDR1 is LNHDA and CDR2 is SQIVND (reference sequence). CDR3: CASSMMLAGGSYGYTF. CDR3 bases: TGTGCCAGTAGTATGATGTTGGCGGGGGGCTCCTATGGCTACACCTTC.

The chain joins TRBV10-3 to TRBJ2-7; possibly TRBD1 for D (5 bases). Germline V gene lookup returns CDR1 ENHRY and CDR2 SYGVKD. Trimming left V 8 bases short and J 6 bases short, with 11 bases between. This CDR3 has 11 residues. The CDR3 spells CAISLGLEQYF. CDR3 DNA: TGTGCCATCTCTCTGGGGCTCGAGCAGTACTTC.

V gene TRBV28 combines with J gene TRBJ1-5; no definite D call. Germline V gene sequence: CDR1 MDHEN, CDR2 SYDVKM. CDR3 length: 13 amino acids. V lost 1 base, J lost 11 bases, and 12 bases lay in between. CDR3 nucleotides: TGTGCCAGCAGTTTATTGAGGGTAAAAGCCCAGCATTTT. It encodes CASSLLRVKAQHF.

This clone has just a few counts. This chain links TRBV6-5 with TRBJ1-2, with D possibly TRBD1 on 6 matching bases. The germline gives CDR1 MNHEY, CDR2 SVGAGI. This CDR3 has 14 amino acids. Trimming left V 7 bases short and J 6 bases short, with 18 bases between. CDR3 region: CASTNTGYWDGYTF. CDR3 nucleotide sequence: TGTGCCAGCACCAATACAGGGTATTGGGATGGCTACACCTTC.

The chain links TRBV5-1 to TRBJ1-4; TRBD1 aligns across 7 bases. V was clipped by 0 bases and J by 7 bases; unmatched bases: 6. CDR3 length: 15 amino acids. Germline values: CDR1 SGHRS, CDR2 YFSETQ. CDR3 in DNA: TGCGCCAGCAGCTTGGACGGGACAGCGATTGAAAAACTGTTTTTT. Its protein product is CASSLDGTAIEKLFF.